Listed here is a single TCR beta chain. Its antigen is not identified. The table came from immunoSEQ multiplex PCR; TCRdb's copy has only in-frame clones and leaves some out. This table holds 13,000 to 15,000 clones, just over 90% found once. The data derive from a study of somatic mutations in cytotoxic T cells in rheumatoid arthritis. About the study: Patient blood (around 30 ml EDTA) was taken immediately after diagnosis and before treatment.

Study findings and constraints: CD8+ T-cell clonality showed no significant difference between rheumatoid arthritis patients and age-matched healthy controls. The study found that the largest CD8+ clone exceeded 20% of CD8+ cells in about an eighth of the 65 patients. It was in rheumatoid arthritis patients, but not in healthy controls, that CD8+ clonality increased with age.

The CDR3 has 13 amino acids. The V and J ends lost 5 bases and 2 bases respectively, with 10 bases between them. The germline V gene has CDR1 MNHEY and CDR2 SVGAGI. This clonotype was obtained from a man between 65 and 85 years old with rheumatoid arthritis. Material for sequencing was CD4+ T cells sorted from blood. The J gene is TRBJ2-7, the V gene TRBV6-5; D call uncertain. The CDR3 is CASSDPTTYEQYF. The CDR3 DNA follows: TGTGCCAGCAGTGATCCTACCACCTACGAGCAGTACTTC.